These 21 T cell receptor beta chains share one sample of origin, sequenced in a study of PD-1 blockade in classical Hodgkin lymphoma. Sequencing used immunoSEQ multiplex PCR; TCRdb keeps in-frame clones, though not all of them. The table shows tens of thousands of clones, with about 76% occurring only once. Time point defined: cycle 4 day 1 (C4D1), after more than 5 weeks of nivolumab. Relapses following autologous stem cell transplantation were seen in all patients, with brentuximab vedotin exposure varying. The specimen comprised peripheral blood mononuclear cells (PBMCs), sampled before the fourth cycle of nivolumab. These receptors all come from a human donor with classical Hodgkin lymphoma.

The gene calls are TRBV5-4 and TRBJ1-2; D call uncertain. The germline V gene encodes CDR1 SGHNT and CDR2 YYREEE (reference sequence). Trimming pared 4 bases from V and 3 bases from J, leaving 10 bases between. The length of the CDR3 is 13 residues. CDR3: CASSRDSDYGYTF. The CDR3 DNA sequence: TGTGCCAGCAGCAGGGATTCAGACTATGGCTACACCTTC.

The gene calls are TRBV7-3 and TRBJ2-1; D is unresolved. V was cut by 5 bases and J by 0 bases, with 14 bases left in between. Germline V gene data show CDR1 as SGHTA and CDR2 as FQGTGA. This CDR3 is 16 amino acids long. The CDR3 DNA is TGTGCCAGCAGCCTCTTCAAGGAGAGCTCCTACAATGAGCAGTTCTTC. As protein: CASSLFKESSYNEQFF.

The gene calls are TRBV7-6 and TRBJ2-1, with D perhaps matching TRBD2 (6 bases). Germline CDR1 and CDR2: SGHVS and FNYEAQ. V shed 1 base and J shed 0 bases, with 10 bases lying between them. The CDR3 totals 16 residues. CDR3 region: CASSLVAGSSYNEQFF. The DNA of the CDR3 is TGTGCCAGCAGCTTAGTGGCGGGAAGCTCCTACAATGAGCAGTTCTTC.

This clone has more than one count but fewer than ten. The V gene is TRBV27, the J gene TRBJ1-1; D possibly corresponds to TRBD1 (5 bases). CDR1 is MNHEY and CDR2 is SMNVEV in the germline V gene (reference sequence). The V end was cut by 3 bases, the J end by 5 bases, with 10 bases between. The CDR3 length is 13 residues. The CDR3 sequence: CASSLLGLTEAFF. Here the CDR3 DNA reads TGTGCCAGCAGTTTGCTGGGGCTGACTGAAGCTTTCTTT.

The rearrangement links TRBV11-2 to TRBJ2-2; no clear D gene. Trimming took 0 bases from V and 5 from J, leaving 7 bases between them. The CDR3 contains 14 residues. Germline V gene data show CDR1 as SGHAT and CDR2 as FQNNGV. The CDR3 sequence: CASSLDDGTGELFF. The CDR3 DNA sequence: TGTGCCAGCAGCTTAGATGACGGAACCGGGGAGCTGTTTTTT.

J is TRBJ2-7 and V is TRBV11-3; 7 bases align to TRBD1. Germline V lookup: CDR1 SGHNT, CDR2 YENEEA. V lost 5 bases and J lost 3; bases outside the gene matches: 10. CDR3 length: 15 amino acids. CDR3 DNA sequence: TGTGCCAGCAGCCCGGCAGGGGGACAGCACTACGAGCAGTACTTC. Translated, it gives CASSPAGGQHYEQYF.

This clone was counted between two and nine times. The chain joins TRBV7-9 to TRBJ1-1, with 7 bases aligning to TRBD1. CDR3 length: 14 residues. V trimming: 1 base; J trimming: 1 base; junction bases outside the gene matches: 0. The germline V gene encodes CDR1 SEHNR and CDR2 FQNEAQ (reference sequence). CDR3: CASSLGTGNTEAFF. The CDR3 region has the DNA TGTGCCAGCAGCTTAGGGACAGGGAACACTGAAGCTTTCTTT.

J is TRBJ2-7 and V is TRBV28, with D tentatively TRBD2 (6 bases). This CDR3 spans 15 amino acids. Trimming removed 5 bases from V and 6 bases from J, with 20 bases in between. CDR1 is MDHEN, CDR2 SYDVKM, per germline. For the CDR3, the DNA is TGTGCCAGCAGTGAACCGGGCCATGGGGGGAGCGAGCAGTACTTC. This translates into CASSEPGHGGSEQYF.

This chain connects TRBV4-1 to TRBJ1-1; a weak D match, TRBD1 (5 bases). The V end was cut by 0 bases, the J end by 10 bases, with 9 bases between. The CDR3 totals 12 residues. Germline V gene lookup returns CDR1 MGHRA and CDR2 YSYEKL. Here the CDR3 reads CASSQDGRGAFF. For the CDR3, the DNA is TGCGCCAGCAGCCAAGATGGAAGGGGAGCTTTCTTT.

The chain recombines TRBV2 with TRBJ2-1; 8 bases match TRBD1. This CDR3 region has 12 residues. The V gene end was trimmed by 6 bases and the J gene end by 9 bases; junction bases not matched to a gene: 4. The germline CDR1 and CDR2 sequences are SNHLY and FYNNEI. CDR3 DNA sequence: TGTGCCAGCAGGACGGACAGGGTTGAGCAGTTCTTC. Amino acids: CASRTDRVEQFF.

This clone occurred a few times. The rearrangement joins TRBV18 to TRBJ1-2, with TRBD1 identical over 9 bases. This CDR3 contains 15 residues. The V gene's germline CDR1 is KGHSH and CDR2 LQKENI. V lost 5 bases, J lost 8 bases, and 12 bases stayed unmatched. The CDR3 spells CASSTGQGTTGGYTF. The CDR3 region has the DNA TGTGCCAGCTCAACGGGACAGGGTACAACGGGCGGCTACACCTTC.

This clone was picked up a small number of times. The rearrangement uses TRBV2 and TRBJ2-5; D unresolved. Per germline, CDR1 SNHLY and CDR2 FYNNEI. V shed 4 bases and J shed 1 base, with 10 bases lying between them. The CDR3 loop spans 14 amino acids. CDR3 DNA sequence: TGTGCCAGCAGTGCCGAGGACCTCCAAGAGACCCAGTACTTC. It is translated as CASSAEDLQETQYF.

The V gene is TRBV28, the J gene TRBJ1-2, with D unclear. V lost 3 bases to trimming and J lost 0 bases, with 20 bases between them. The CDR3 has 18 residues. The germline CDR1 and CDR2 sequences are MDHEN and SYDVKM. This CDR3 reads CASSFRQGRIKANYGYTF. CDR3 nucleotide sequence: TGTGCCAGCAGTTTTCGTCAAGGACGGATTAAAGCTAACTATGGCTACACCTTC.

This clone was observed a single time. The J gene is TRBJ2-5, the V gene TRBV6-5; 11 nucleotides align to TRBD1. This CDR3 has 15 residues. V lost 5 bases to trimming and J lost 4 bases; unmatched junction nucleotides: 6. Germline values: CDR1 MNHEY, CDR2 SVGAGI. CDR3 nucleotides: TGTGCCAGCAGTCGTTCCGGGACAGGGGGAGAGACCCAGTACTTC. Amino acids: CASSRSGTGGETQYF.

The J gene is TRBJ2-5, the V gene TRBV7-8; no clear D. CDR3 length: 12 residues. V shed 3 bases and J shed 5 bases, with 7 bases lying between them. Germline V gene lookup returns CDR1 SGHVS and CDR2 FQNEAQ. Here the CDR3 reads CASSFRFETQYF. CDR3 nucleotides: TGTGCCAGCAGCTTTCGTTTCGAGACCCAGTACTTC.

This clone was counted once. The chain joins TRBV27 to TRBJ2-7, with D tentatively TRBD2 (7 bases). Trimming removed 5 bases from V and 4 bases from J, with 18 bases in between. Germline CDR1 and CDR2: MNHEY and SMNVEV (reference sequence). The CDR3 has 15 amino acids. The CDR3 sequence: CASSLQGRVGYEQYF. The CDR3, as DNA: TGTGCCAGCAGTCTCCAGGGGAGGGTAGGGTACGAGCAGTACTTC.

The chain combines TRBV25-1 with TRBJ2-2; possibly TRBD1 for D (6 bases). The CDR3 has 14 amino acids. Looked up from germline, CDR1 is MGHDK and CDR2 is SYGVNS. V was clipped by 7 bases and J by 8 bases, with 17 bases between them. The CDR3 region has the DNA TGTGCCAGCACTGGGCAGGGGTTTATAGGGGAGCTGTTTTTT. Amino acids: CASTGQGFIGELFF.

The V call is TRBV11-2, the J call TRBJ2-7; D is possibly TRBD1 (5 bases). CDR1 and CDR2 (germline): SGHAT, FQNNGV. V was clipped by 5 bases and J by 1 base, with 21 bases between them. The CDR3 contains 17 residues. The DNA of the CDR3 is TGTGCCAGCAGCCGTCCCTTAAAGGGGAAAAAGTCCTACGAGCAGTACTTC. Translating it yields CASSRPLKGKKSYEQYF.

The gene calls are TRBV5-1 and TRBJ2-1; D unclear. CDR1 and CDR2 (germline): SGHRS, YFSETQ. This CDR3 is built from 15 residues. V lost 5 bases and J 0 bases, leaving 12 bases between the germline ends. The CDR3 here is CASSYDWFSYNEQFF. In DNA form, the CDR3 reads TGCGCCAGCAGTTACGACTGGTTCTCCTACAATGAGCAGTTCTTC.

This clone has just one count. This chain links TRBV11-2 with TRBJ2-3, with D possibly being TRBD2 (5 bases). The CDR3 runs to 15 residues. Trimming pared 2 bases from V and 2 bases from J, leaving 11 bases between. The germline gives CDR1 SGHAT, CDR2 FQNNGV. The CDR3 DNA is TGTGCCAGCAGCTTATGGACTCGAATCACAGATACGCAGTATTTT. Translated, it gives CASSLWTRITDTQYF.

The rearrangement uses TRBV28 and TRBJ2-7; a possible D gene is TRBD1 (5 bases). CDR3 length equals 14 residues. CDR1 and CDR2 from the germline V gene are MDHEN and SYDVKM. Deletions cut 3 bases from V and 4 bases from J, with 13 bases between. The CDR3 nucleotides read TGTGCCAGCAGTTTTGCCGACAAGGGGTACGAGCAGTACTTC. This translates into CASSFADKGYEQYF.